Following are 25 T cell receptor beta chains from one sample sequenced in a study of Ad26.COV2.S vaccination and SARS-CoV-2 variants. Sequenced by immunoSEQ multiplex PCR; TCRdb stores in-frame clones only, minus some. The top ten hold 3% to 5% of the sample, which has about 350,000 clones, about 91% seen once. This specimen consisted of peripheral blood, obtained after recovery from COVID-19. The origin of the receptors is a human donor who had recovered from COVID-19.

This clone was seen just once. The chain links TRBV7-2 to TRBJ2-5, with D tentatively TRBD1 (6 bases). Trimming took off 1 base at V and 1 base at J, with 13 bases between the two ends. Germline V CDR1 and CDR2: SGHTA, FQGNSA. This CDR3 contains 16 residues. In DNA form, the CDR3 reads TGTGCCAGCAGCTTAGTTCGAACAGGGCTCCAAGAGACCCAGTACTTC. Its protein product is CASSLVRTGLQETQYF.

J is TRBJ1-2 and V is TRBV7-6; perhaps TRBD1 as D (6 bases). V was cut by 0 bases and J by 6 bases, with 8 bases left in between. This CDR3 contains 13 residues. Germline CDR1 reads SGHVS; CDR2 reads FNYEAQ. In DNA, the CDR3 is TGTGCCAGCAGCTTAGCGGGGGCCCATGGCTACACCTTC. It is translated as CASSLAGAHGYTF.

The chain uses TRBV27 and TRBJ2-2; tentative D call: TRBD1 (5 bases). V gave up 1 base and J gave up 5 bases, with 8 bases separating them. Germline assignment: CDR1 MNHEY and CDR2 SMNVEV (reference sequence). This CDR3 comprises 14 residues. The CDR3 coding sequence is TGTGCCAGCAGTTTATACGCAGGGACCGGGGAGCTGTTTTTT. It yields the protein CASSLYAGTGELFF.

The genes are TRBV6-5 and TRBJ1-1; TRBD1 might be the D (5 bases). The CDR3 totals 14 residues. Germline CDR1 and CDR2: MNHEY and SVGAGI. Trimming pared 3 bases from V and 1 base from J, leaving 9 bases between. The CDR3 loop reads CASSYWQGNTEAFF. The CDR3 coding sequence is TGTGCCAGCAGTTATTGGCAGGGGAACACTGAAGCTTTCTTT.

This rearrangement joins TRBV25-1 to TRBJ1-6; 7 bases agree with TRBD1. This CDR3 is built from 16 residues. V lost 0 bases and J lost 10; bases outside the gene matches: 9. Germline-derived CDR1 and CDR2 are MGHDK and SYGVNS. CDR3 DNA sequence: TGTGCCAGCAGTGAATATGGGACAGCCGGGAGGTCACCCCTCCACTTT. It specifies CASSEYGTAGRSPLHF.

CDR3 in amino acids: CASSGTGKLNSPLHF. CDR3 in DNA: TGTGCCAGCAGCGGGACAGGAAAGTTAAATTCACCCCTCCACTTT. V is TRBV5-6 and J is TRBJ1-6, with 8 nucleotides matching TRBD1. This CDR3 contains 15 residues. Germline assignment: CDR1 SGHDT and CDR2 YYEEEE. V shed 4 bases, J shed 7 bases, and the junction held 7 bases outside the gene matches.

The chain is built from TRBV7-8 and TRBJ1-1; D unresolved. The CDR3 is made up of 13 amino acids. Germline CDR1 SGHVS, CDR2 FQNEAQ. Between the trimmed V and J ends, which lost 2 bases and 8 bases, there was a span of 12 bases. The CDR3 DNA is TGTGCCAGCAGCTTACGAATCGTCGGGGAAGCTTTCTTT. This encodes CASSLRIVGEAFF.

V gene TRBV18 combines with J gene TRBJ2-3; D gene unclear. CDR1 KGHSH and CDR2 LQKENI come from the germline V gene. Trimming left V 0 bases short and J 2 bases short, with 9 bases between. The CDR3 extends over 15 amino acids. The chain's CDR3 is CASSPPSLNTDTQYF. The CDR3 nucleotides are TGTGCCAGCTCACCACCGAGTCTGAACACAGATACGCAGTATTTT. The full variable domain, rest sourced from reference TRBV18 and TRBJ2-3, is NAGVMQNPRHLVRRRGQEARLRCSPMKGHSHVYWYRQLPEEGLKFMVYLQKENIIDESGMPKERFSAEFPKEGPSILRIQQVVRGDSAAYFCASSPPSLNTDTQYFGPGTRLTVL.

The J gene is TRBJ2-3, the V gene TRBV10-2, with D perhaps TRBD2 (5 bases). The V end was cut by 3 bases, the J end by 5 bases, with 27 bases between. The V gene's germline CDR1 is WSHSY and CDR2 SAAADI. The CDR3 spans 19 residues. CDR3 loop: CASSDIPPGTSQSRDTQYF. DNA for the CDR3: TGCGCCAGCAGTGATATCCCCCCGGGCACTAGTCAGAGTCGAGATACGCAGTATTTT.

V gene TRBV25-1 combines with J gene TRBJ2-1; TRBD2 agrees at 10 bases. CDR1 is MGHDK and CDR2 is SYGVNS in the germline V gene. The CDR3 sequence is 16 residues long. With 8 bases clipped from V and 9 bases from J, the junction kept 16 bases outside the gene matches. This chain's CDR3 is CASHAGQAGGFVEQFF. CDR3 DNA sequence: TGTGCCAGCCATGCCGGTCAAGCGGGGGGGTTTGTTGAGCAGTTCTTC.

This clone was counted once. As DNA, the CDR3 is TGTGCCACCAGCAGAGAGGCAGGTCAAGAGACCCAGTACTTC. Amino acid sequence: CATSREAGQETQYF. The chain carries TRBV15 and TRBJ2-5; D unclear. Germline V gives CDR1 LNHNV, CDR2 YYDKDF (reference sequence). V lost 0 bases and J lost 2, with 7 bases in between. This CDR3 has 14 amino acids.

A single count supports this clone. The chain joins TRBV12-5 to TRBJ2-2; 13 nucleotides match TRBD2. The J segment lost 6 bases and the V segment lost 3 bases, leaving 1 base of the junction unmatched. The V gene's germline CDR1 is LGHNT and CDR2 FRNRAP. The length of the CDR3 is 15 residues. The CDR3 loop reads CASGFGLAGAGELFF. CDR3 DNA sequence: TGTGCTAGTGGTTTCGGACTAGCGGGGGCCGGGGAGCTGTTTTTT.

The rearrangement joins TRBV27 to TRBJ1-4; a weak D match, TRBD1 (5 bases). Trimming removed 4 bases at V and 8 bases at J, with 14 bases between. This CDR3 comprises 14 residues. CDR1 and CDR2 from the germline V gene are MNHEY and SMNVEV (reference sequence). The CDR3 reads CASSSRQGKEKLFF. CDR3 nucleotides: TGTGCCAGCAGTTCAAGGCAGGGAAAGGAAAAACTGTTTTTT.

The rearrangement links TRBV18 to TRBJ2-7; no clear D. This CDR3 comprises 12 residues. Germline V gene data show CDR1 as KGHSH and CDR2 as LQKENI. Trimming stripped 8 bases from V and 5 bases from J, with 13 bases between. CDR3 coding DNA: TGTGCCAGCGGAAGGGTGAGCAACGAGCAGTACTTC. It encodes CASGRVSNEQYF.

This chain connects TRBV12-3 or TRBV12-4 to TRBJ1-1; TRBD1 aligns across 7 bases. V gave up 4 bases and J gave up 2 bases; unmatched junction bases: 1. This CDR3 region has 13 residues. Here the CDR3 DNA reads TGTGCCAGCAGTTCAGGGGGAAACACTGAAGCTTTCTTT. This gives the protein CASSSGGNTEAFF.

Notes on this clone: The same CDR3 arises from other DNA sequences in this sample as well. V gene TRBV5-1 combines with J gene TRBJ2-3; perhaps D is TRBD1 or TRBD2 (5 bases each). V lost 0 bases to trimming and J lost 0 bases, with 8 bases between them. The germline V gene has CDR1 SGHRS and CDR2 YFSETQ. The CDR3 extends over 15 amino acids. The DNA for the CDR3 is TGCGCCAGCAGCTTGGGAGGGGTTAGCACAGATACGCAGTATTTT. It codes for CASSLGGVSTDTQYF.

This chain links TRBV19 with TRBJ1-3; possibly TRBD1 for D (6 bases). V lost 6 bases and J 3 bases, leaving 15 bases between the germline ends. CDR1 is LNHDA and CDR2 is SQIVND in the germline V gene (reference sequence). The CDR3 runs 15 residues. The CDR3 DNA sequence: TGTGCCAGTAGATCCGGGGGCTTCGGTGGAAACACCATATATTTT. It encodes CASRSGGFGGNTIYF.

The chain has TRBV5-3 and TRBJ1-1; tentative D call: TRBD1 (6 bases). TRBV5-3 is treated as an ORF (open reading frame) with a function not yet certain. V gave up 1 base and J gave up 3 bases, with 10 bases separating them. This CDR3 spans 14 amino acids. The CDR3 DNA reads as TGTGCCAGAAGCTTGTTGGGGGGCCACACTGAAGCTTTCTTT. Protein product: CARSLLGGHTEAFF.

The V and J genes are TRBV7-2 and TRBJ1-6, with D possibly being TRBD1 (5 bases). Germline CDR1 SGHTA, CDR2 FQGNSA. V lost 4 bases, J lost 1 base, and 17 bases lay in between. This CDR3 is built from 18 residues. Written as DNA, the CDR3 is TGTGCCAGCAGCTCTGAACCCAGGGAGAAGTCCTATAATTCACCCCTCCACTTT. It encodes CASSSEPREKSYNSPLHF.

The V call is TRBV20-1, the J call TRBJ2-7; D is undetermined. V lost 3 bases and J lost 0, with 12 bases in between. The length of the CDR3 is 14 residues. Per germline, CDR1 DFQATT and CDR2 SNEGSKA (reference sequence). CDR3 nucleotide sequence: TGCAGTGCTAGTGTGGCGCGGAGCTCCTACGAGCAGTACTTC. The encoded protein is CSASVARSSYEQYF.

This rearrangement joins TRBV5-5 to TRBJ2-5; the D is unclear. CDR3 length: 13 residues. The germline gives CDR1 SGHKS, CDR2 YYEKEE (reference sequence). V was clipped by 0 bases and J by 5 bases, with 8 bases between them. CDR3 DNA: TGTGCCAGCAGCTTGGGGTCCGTCGAGACCCAGTACTTC. Protein: CASSLGSVETQYF.

This clone was observed a single time. V is TRBV7-8 and J is TRBJ1-1; TRBD1 is a possible D gene (6 bases). This CDR3 is 14 amino acids long. CDR1 and CDR2 from the germline V gene are SGHVS and FQNEAQ. V lost 5 bases to trimming and J lost 2 bases, with 12 bases between them. CDR3 region: CASSPGTLNTEAFF. The DNA of the CDR3 is TGTGCCAGCAGCCCCGGGACACTTAACACTGAAGCTTTCTTT.

The V and J genes are TRBV10-3 and TRBJ1-2; D possibly corresponds to TRBD1 (6 bases). The ends were cut back, 3 bases at V and 4 bases at J, with 12 bases in the middle. Germline V gene data show CDR1 as ENHRY and CDR2 as SYGVKD. The CDR3 sequence is 14 residues long. This CDR3 is CAISEGQGIYGYTF. CDR3 in DNA: TGTGCCATCAGTGAAGGGCAGGGGATCTATGGCTACACCTTC.

The chain couples TRBV9 to TRBJ2-2; 10 bases are shared with TRBD2. The CDR3 has 15 amino acids. Germline lookup yields CDR1 SGDLS and CDR2 YYNGEE. V gave up 0 bases and J gave up 6 bases; unmatched junction bases: 2. The chain's CDR3 is CASSVVSGGAGELFF. In DNA form, the CDR3 reads TGTGCCAGCAGCGTAGTAAGCGGGGGGGCCGGGGAGCTGTTTTTT.

The rearrangement joins TRBV6-2 or TRBV6-3 to TRBJ2-2; 8 positions agree with TRBD1. Germline CDR1 reads MNHEY; CDR2 reads SVGEGT. Losses at the gene ends were 0 bases for V and 4 bases for J; bases not matched to a gene: 10. This CDR3 region has 18 residues. CDR3 coding DNA: TGTGCCAGCAGTTACTCGAGAGTTGGCAGGGGGCGCACCGGGGAGCTGTTTTTT. Its translation: CASSYSRVGRGRTGELFF.